The present entry profiles one T cell receptor (beta chain) with its context. No antigen is known for it. Per germline, CDR1 MNHNS and CDR2 SASEGT. CDR3 size: 14 residues. Trimming cost V 5 bases and J 5 bases, with 13 bases left between them. These data are taken from a study of glioma-infiltrating T cells. TCR alpha and beta CDR3 regions were amplified from RNA using iRepertoire nested multiplex PCR. For one-step reverse transcription and amplification, 100-400 ng of tissue mRNA or PBMC total RNA was used. TCRdb passed the multiplex PCR reads through MiXCR, listing each CDR3 protein once. The sample comprises about 140,000 distinct CDR3 sequences, roughly two fifths of which are singletons, and more than 15% rests with the top ten. Study observations and caveats: Very few CDR3 sequences were shared between tissue and blood. Above-expected tissue-blood divergence occurred in all gliomas, most in low-grade ones.

The clonotype comes from a human donor with low-grade glioma or glioblastoma, undergoing nonglioma brain surgery, or in good health (not recorded which). The specimen sequenced was glioma tissue, nonneoplastic brain tissue, or PBMCs (not recorded which). The chain links TRBV6-1 to TRBJ1-5, with unresolved D. As DNA, the CDR3 is TGTGCCAGCAGTTATTACGCGAGCGATCAGCCCCAGCATTTT. Protein sequence: CASSYYASDQPQHF.